Listed here are 9 T cell receptor beta chains from one sample, sequenced in a study of graft-versus-host responses after intestinal transplantation. Antigens of these TCRs are unknown. Profiled with immunoSEQ multiplex PCR; TCRdb holds only in-frame clones, not every one. Counted here are some 40,000 clones, about 93% occurring once; the ten biggest clones make up about a fifth. The sample consisted of unstimulated CD8+ T cells sorted from spleen or lymph node cells, taken before transplant. Every receptor here comes from a human donor who was the organ donor for an intestinal transplant.

The gene calls are TRBV7-8 and TRBJ2-1, with 14 bases fitting TRBD2. There are 18 residues in the CDR3. The germline V gene has CDR1 SGHVS and CDR2 FQNEAQ. V dropped 5 bases and J dropped 7; count of bases not matched to a gene: 13. The CDR3 DNA follows: TGTGCCAGCAGCCGACCTGAGACTAGCGGGAGGGCCGTAAATGAGCAGTTCTTC. It translates to CASSRPETSGRAVNEQFF.

The genes are TRBV19 and TRBJ2-7, with a tentative D call TRBD1 (6 bases). The V gene lost 0 bases and the J gene lost 0 bases, with 12 bases spanning the gap. The CDR3 has 16 amino acids. Germline V gene data show CDR1 as LNHDA and CDR2 as SQIVND (reference sequence). This CDR3 reads CASSIDYRVYSYEQYF. The CDR3 coding sequence is TGTGCCAGTAGTATAGACTACAGGGTATACTCCTACGAGCAGTACTTC.

The chain has TRBV7-6 and TRBJ2-3; no clear D. This CDR3 has 10 amino acids. The V end was cut by 5 bases, the J end by 8 bases, with 5 bases between. Germline CDR1 and CDR2: SGHVS and FNYEAQ. The CDR3 nucleotides read TGTGCCAGCAGCATGGGTACGCAGTATTTT. As protein: CASSMGTQYF. The whole variable domain, filled in from reference TRBV7-6 and TRBJ2-3, reads GAGVSQSPRYKVTKRGQDVALRCDPISGHVSLYWYRQALGQGPEFLTYFNYEAQQDKSGLPNDRFSAERPEGSISTLTIQRTEQRDSAMYRCASSMGTQYFGPGTRLTVL.

The chain combines TRBV29-1 with TRBJ2-7; D is undetermined. Trimming removed 6 bases at V and 4 bases at J, with 16 bases between. This CDR3 contains 13 residues. CDR1 and CDR2 (germline): SQVTM, ANQGSEA. DNA of the CDR3: TGCAGCGTACCCTTGAGACCCCAGTACGAGCAGTACTTC. Its protein is CSVPLRPQYEQYF.

This clone came up once. The chain carries TRBV4-1 and TRBJ2-1; a possible D gene is TRBD2 (5 bases). The ends were cut back, 5 bases at V and 1 base at J, with 12 bases in the middle. Looked up from germline, CDR1 is MGHRA and CDR2 is YSYEKL. The CDR3 sequence is 15 residues long. CDR3 nucleotide sequence: TGCGCCAGCAGCGCGACTATGGAATCCTACAATGAGCAGTTCTTC. Its protein product is CASSATMESYNEQFF.

The J gene is TRBJ2-1, the V gene TRBV9; 7 nucleotides align to TRBD1. Germline assignment: CDR1 SGDLS and CDR2 YYNGEE. V lost 0 bases, J lost 7 bases, and 13 bases stayed unmatched. CDR3 length: 17 residues. This CDR3 is CASSVDRVTGKSNEQFF. CDR3 sequence (DNA): TGTGCCAGCAGCGTAGATAGAGTGACAGGGAAATCGAATGAGCAGTTCTTC.

The chain uses TRBV4-1 and TRBJ2-5; D ambiguous. Germline loops: CDR1 MGHRA, CDR2 YSYEKL. The CDR3 runs to 15 residues. Trimming cost V 4 bases and J 1 base, with 13 bases left between them. The CDR3 spells CASSPGHGLQETQYF. As DNA, the CDR3 is TGCGCCAGCAGCCCGGGTCATGGGCTCCAAGAGACCCAGTACTTC.

The chain carries TRBV28 and TRBJ2-1; 9 bases fit TRBD2. Per the germline V gene, CDR1 is MDHEN and CDR2 is SYDVKM. Trimming cost V 5 bases and J 16 bases; bases outside gene matches: 12. There are 13 residues in the CDR3. CDR3 DNA: TGTGCCAGCAGTCGATCATTAGCGGGAGTAGAATTCTTC. Protein product: CASSRSLAGVEFF.

This chain joins TRBV7-8 and TRBJ2-7; TRBD2 matches at 9 bases. The CDR3 runs to 13 residues. V dropped 5 bases and J dropped 2; count of bases not matched to a gene: 1. Germline V CDR1 and CDR2: SGHVS, FQNEAQ. The CDR3 region has the DNA TGTGCCAGCAGCAAGCGGGGGGCCTACGAGCAGTACTTC. Translated: CASSKRGAYEQYF. Filled out from reference TRBV7-8 and TRBJ2-7, the complete variable domain reads GAGVSQSPRYKVAKRGQDVALRCDPISGHVSLFWYQQALGQGPEFLTYFQNEAQLDKSGLPSDRFFAERPEGSVSTLKIQRTQQEDSAVYLCASSKRGAYEQYFGPGTRLTVT.